The 29 T cell receptor beta chains below come from one sample, sequenced in a study of blood T cells in healthy people across ages (dated by TCRdb to the mid-2010s). The library was generated by 5' RACE. TCRdb shows the sequencer as Illumina HiSeq 2500. A second PCR of about 7 to 12 cycles was run with a J-beta primer mix and a sample-barcoded 5' primer. TCRdb's own reprocessing of the public reads used fastp at Q25 and MiXCR and kept productive beta chains. One record per CDR3 amino acid sequence lists the most common genes and DNA. The sample table holds around 750,000 distinct CDR3 sequences, of which approximately 53% were seen once. In total, the top ten clones hold about 38% of the sample. The sequenced sample consisted of blood. These receptors all come from a man aged 80 or over in good health.

The chain combines TRBV7-9 with TRBJ1-2; 7 bases map to TRBD1. Trimming cost V 5 bases and J 10 bases; bases outside gene matches: 10. CDR1 and CDR2 (germline): SEHNR, FQNEAQ (reference sequence). The CDR3 spans 13 residues. CDR3 nucleotides: TGTGCCAGCAGCAGAGGACAGGCTCTCGTCTACACCTTC. Encoded protein: CASSRGQALVYTF. Together with reference TRBV7-9 and TRBJ1-2, the CDR3 gives the full variable domain: DTGVSQNPRHKITKRGQNVTFRCDPISEHNRLYWYRQTLGQGPEFLTYFQNEAQLEKSRLLSDRFSAERPKGSFSTLEIQRTEQGDSAMYLCASSRGQALVYTFGSGTRLTVV.

This clonotype was observed a handful of times. The chain recombines TRBV7-9 with TRBJ1-6, with unresolved D. The CDR3 consists of 13 residues. The germline CDR1 and CDR2 sequences are SEHNR and FQNEAQ (reference sequence). Trimming pared 7 bases from V and 10 bases from J, leaving 14 bases between. The CDR3 reads CASMDPGVSPLHF. CDR3 nucleotides: TGTGCCAGCATGGACCCCGGGGTATCACCCCTCCACTTT.

The chain couples TRBV10-3 to TRBJ2-7, with D unresolved. The germline V gene has CDR1 ENHRY and CDR2 SYGVKD. V lost 1 base and J 4 bases, leaving 8 bases between the germline ends. The CDR3 is 13 residues long. CDR3 sequence reads: CAISEFSRYEQYF. The CDR3 DNA is TGTGCCATCAGTGAGTTCAGCCGGTACGAGCAGTACTTC.

This clonotype was counted only a few times. The chain is built from TRBV20-1 and TRBJ2-3, with D maybe TRBD2 (6 bases). There are 14 residues in the CDR3. V lost 6 bases, J lost 0 bases, and 13 bases lay in between. Germline V gives CDR1 DFQATT, CDR2 SNEGSKA (reference sequence). The DNA for the CDR3 is TGCAGTGCGCCGAGACTAGTTAGCACAGATACGCAGTATTTT. Translation gives CSAPRLVSTDTQYF.

The sample holds a few counts of this clonotype. An end of the junction does not agree with germline; a read error may underlie this. V usage is TRBV15 and J usage is TRBJ2-3; D is uncertain. The length of the CDR3 is 12 residues. Germline CDR1 reads LNHNV; CDR2 reads YYDKDF (reference sequence). CDR3 in amino acids: CATSREADTQYF. DNA of the CDR3: TGTGCCACCAGCAGGGAAGCAGATACCCAGTATTTT. Full variable domain (outside the CDR3, taken from reference TRBV15 and TRBJ2-3): DAMVIQNPRYQVTQFGKPVTLSCSQTLNHNVMYWYQQKSSQAPKLLFHYYDKDFNNEADTPDNFQSRRPNTSFCFLDIRSPGLGDTAMYLCATSREADTQYFGPGTRLTVL.

This clonotype showed up just once. A read error may account for a junction end that differs from germline. The chain links TRBV6-1 to TRBJ2-1, with 11 bases that match TRBD2. There are 17 residues in the CDR3. CDR1 is MNHNS and CDR2 is SASEGT in the germline V gene. The CDR3 here is CAGSISVWGLADNEQFF. CDR3 nucleotide sequence: TGTGCCGGCAGTATCAGCGTGTGGGGACTAGCGGACAATGAGCAGTTCTTC.

The chain carries TRBV7-9 and TRBJ1-2; perhaps TRBD1 as D (6 bases). V was cut by 5 bases and J by 2 bases, with 15 bases left in between. This CDR3 has 15 residues. Looked up from germline, CDR1 is SEHNR and CDR2 is FQNEAQ (reference sequence). CDR3 sequence: CASSAWDTTNYGYTF. CDR3 in DNA: TGTGCCAGCAGCGCGTGGGACACCACCAACTATGGCTACACCTTC.

The rearrangement joins TRBV21-1 to TRBJ2-7. TRBV21-1 is designated a pseudogene. The CDR3 is made up of 13 amino acids. As DNA, the CDR3 is TGTGCCAGCAGCAAACCGGGCACTAATGAGCAGTACTTC. It specifies CASSKPGTNEQYF.

The J gene is TRBJ2-7, the V gene TRBV5-1; 8 bases are shared with TRBD1. This CDR3 contains 16 residues. V shed 0 bases and J 4 bases; nucleotides not matched to a gene: 9. CDR1 and CDR2 from the germline V gene are SGHRS and YFSETQ. The CDR3 coding sequence is TGCGCCAGCAGCTTGGTCGTGGGACAGGCTTCATACGAGCAGTACTTC. Protein product: CASSLVVGQASYEQYF.

The J gene is TRBJ2-5, the V gene TRBV28; 8 bases are a match to TRBD2. The V gene's germline CDR1 is MDHEN and CDR2 SYDVKM. This CDR3 has 14 residues. V shed 3 bases, J shed 11 bases, and the junction held 11 bases outside the gene matches. The CDR3 DNA follows: TGTGCCAGCAGTTTCGTCACTAGCGGCTATGAGCAGTACTTC. Amino acid sequence: CASSFVTSGYEQYF.

This clonotype was observed a handful of times. The V and J genes are TRBV27 and TRBJ1-2, with 12 bases aligning to TRBD1. CDR3 size: 14 residues. Germline CDR1 reads MNHEY; CDR2 reads SMNVEV (reference sequence). V lost 5 bases, J lost 7 bases, and 5 bases stayed unmatched. CDR3: CASSRDRGRSGYTF. The DNA of the CDR3 is TGTGCCAGCAGTCGGGACAGGGGGCGGTCTGGCTACACCTTC.

This clonotype was counted only a few times. The rearrangement uses TRBV6-5 and TRBJ2-3; 9 bases match TRBD1. The CDR3 has 15 amino acids. The J segment lost 14 bases and the V segment lost 4 bases, leaving 16 bases of the junction unmatched. Germline V gene sequence: CDR1 MNHEY, CDR2 SVGAGI. The CDR3 bases are TGTGCCAGCAGTTCCCAACAGGGGGCTCGGAGATACGCGTATTTT. Protein: CASSSQQGARRYAYF.

V is TRBV12-3 or TRBV12-4 and J is TRBJ2-1; TRBD2 agrees at 7 bases. Trimming took 8 bases from V and 11 from J; bases not matched to a gene: 15. The CDR3 runs 14 residues. CDR3 sequence reads: CASRQRSGLVQQFF. CDR3 nucleotide sequence: TGTGCCAGCCGTCAGAGGTCTGGACTAGTTCAGCAGTTCTTC.

This clonotype was picked up a small number of times. The chain carries TRBV29-1 and TRBJ2-1, with D tentatively TRBD1 (6 bases). The CDR3 sequence is 16 residues long. Trimming left V 8 bases short and J 3 bases short, with 23 bases between. Germline CDR1 SQVTM, CDR2 ANQGSEA. The CDR3 reads CSSKGGRGGRYNEQFF. DNA for the CDR3: TGCAGCTCAAAAGGTGGGAGAGGGGGTCGCTACAATGAGCAGTTCTTC.

This clonotype was detected a few times. The chain recombines TRBV11-2 with TRBJ2-3, with D perhaps TRBD1 or TRBD2 (5 bases each). V lost 4 bases and J 14 bases, leaving 19 bases between the germline ends. The germline CDR1 and CDR2 sequences are SGHAT and FQNNGV. The CDR3 consists of 13 residues. The CDR3 sequence: CASSWGPGEHAYF. In nucleotides, the CDR3 is TGTGCCAGCAGCTGGGGCCCCGGGGAGCACGCGTATTTT.

This clonotype was counted a few times. This chain uses TRBV29-1 with TRBJ2-5, with D uncertain. CDR1 and CDR2 from the germline V gene are SQVTM and ANQGSEA. This CDR3 spans 13 amino acids. The CDR3 protein is CSVDELPGETQYF. Written as DNA, the CDR3 is TGCAGTGTAGACGAACTCCCCGGGGAGACCCAGTACTTC.

This chain links TRBV2 with TRBJ1-2; TRBD1 matches 7 bases. The germline gives CDR1 SNHLY, CDR2 FYNNEI. V shed 6 bases and J 4 bases; nucleotides not matched to a gene: 14. The CDR3 extends over 16 amino acids. The CDR3 sequence: CASSRALNDRVYGYTF. The CDR3 DNA reads TGTGCCAGCAGCCGGGCCCTAAACGACAGGGTCTATGGCTACACCTTC.

This clonotype has only a few counts. The chain combines TRBV2 with TRBJ2-1; D not resolved. The CDR3 spans 16 residues. Trimming shortened V by 10 bases and J by 6 bases, and 25 bases separated the two germline ends. The germline V gene encodes CDR1 SNHLY and CDR2 FYNNEI. The CDR3 nucleotides are TGTGCCATAACCAGTGAGGAGCCGTCCTTGGGCAATGAGCAGTTCTTC. This codes for CAITSEEPSLGNEQFF.

As regards this clonotype: The junction does not match germline at one end; this may be a read error. The chain recombines TRBV3-1 with TRBJ1-1; D possibly corresponds to TRBD1 (6 bases). Germline-derived CDR1 and CDR2 are LGHDT and YNNKEL (reference sequence). The CDR3 length is 13 residues. The CDR3 DNA sequence: TGTGCCAGCAGCCAAGTACAGGGCGCTGAAGTTTTCTTT. Protein sequence: CASSQVQGAEVFF. The full variable domain, with the rest looked up from reference TRBV3-1 and TRBJ1-1, is DTAVSQTPKYLVTQMGNDKSIKCEQNLGHDTMYWYKQDSKKFLKIMFSYNNKELIINETVPNRFSPKSPDKAHLNLHINSLELGDSAVYFCASSQVQGAEVFFGQGTRLTVV.

This clonotype has a handful of counts. The CDR3 is CASSPGTGMYQETQYF. The CDR3 DNA follows: TGTGCCAGCTCACCAGGGACAGGGATGTACCAAGAGACCCAGTACTTC. V and J are TRBV18 and TRBJ2-5; 9 bases map to TRBD1. The CDR3 has 16 amino acids. J gave up 0 bases and V 2 bases, and 4 bases lay outside the gene matches. CDR1 is KGHSH, CDR2 LQKENI, per germline.

V usage is TRBV20-1 and J usage is TRBJ2-4, with a possible D match to TRBD2 (6 bases). The assigned J gene may be wrong: the sequence end matches TRBJ2-7 better. Per germline, CDR1 DFQATT and CDR2 SNEGSKA (reference sequence). This CDR3 contains 13 residues. The CDR3 spells CSARGGLNYEQYF. Here the CDR3 DNA reads TGCAGTGCTAGAGGGGGACTTAACTACGAGCAGTACTTC.

The V gene is TRBV29-1, the J gene TRBJ1-2; 11 nucleotides line up with TRBD1. The V and J ends lost 6 bases and 2 bases, in that order; junction bases with no gene match: 5. CDR1 is SQVTM, CDR2 ANQGSEA, per germline. The CDR3 is 14 amino acids. CDR3 coding DNA: TGCAGCGTCAGGGGGGACAGGGGGAACTATGGCTACACCTTC. It is translated as CSVRGDRGNYGYTF.

This clonotype was recorded a few times. The chain carries TRBV7-6 and TRBJ2-3; 8 bases are shared with TRBD2. Germline-derived CDR1 and CDR2 are SGHVS and FNYEAQ. The CDR3 extends over 16 amino acids. V shed 5 bases and J 4 bases; nucleotides not matched to a gene: 11. The CDR3 region is CASSPSAGAAPDTQYF. CDR3 coding DNA: TGTGCCAGCAGCCCCTCAGCGGGAGCCGCCCCAGATACGCAGTATTTT.

V usage is TRBV29-1 and J usage is TRBJ2-1; the match to TRBD2 covers 13 bases. V trimming: 7 bases; J trimming: 10 bases; junction bases outside the gene matches: 10. Germline V gene data show CDR1 as SQVTM and CDR2 as ANQGSEA. The length of the CDR3 is 14 residues. CDR3 region: CSGGTSGILGEQFF. As DNA, the CDR3 is TGCAGCGGGGGGACTAGCGGGATCCTCGGGGAGCAGTTCTTC.

This clonotype was detected a few times. V is TRBV20-1 and J is TRBJ2-1; tentatively, D is TRBD2 (6 bases). Trimming stripped 0 bases from V and 12 bases from J, with 9 bases between. There are 11 residues in the CDR3. Germline lookup yields CDR1 DFQATT and CDR2 SNEGSKA (reference sequence). The DNA of the CDR3 is TGCAGTGCTAGAGAAGGGAGGCCGCAGTTCTTC. It codes for CSAREGRPQFF.

This clonotype was observed a few times. A clone one base away is much larger, so this may be a read error. The chain couples TRBV27 to TRBJ2-7; the match to TRBD2 covers 8 bases. The J call is in doubt because the DNA end fits TRBJ2-5 better. Germline CDR1 and CDR2: MNHEY and SMNVEV (reference sequence). The CDR3 runs 14 residues. The chain's CDR3 is CASSLRGGQKTQYF. The CDR3 DNA reads as TGTGCCAGCAGTTTACGGGGGGGGCAAAAGACCCAGTACTTC.

This clonotype has just a few counts. The chain carries TRBV7-2 and TRBJ2-7; a weak D match, TRBD2 (6 bases). Germline loops: CDR1 SGHTA, CDR2 FQGNSA. Trimming cost V 3 bases and J 6 bases, with 12 bases left between them. This CDR3 contains 13 residues. In DNA, the CDR3 is TGTGCCAGCAGCTTTTCAGCGGGTGGCGAGCAGTACTTC. This sequence encodes CASSFSAGGEQYF.

The J gene is TRBJ2-3, the V gene TRBV20-1; D unresolved. Germline loops: CDR1 DFQATT, CDR2 SNEGSKA (reference sequence). The germline V and J ends were trimmed by 6 bases and 6 bases, with 7 bases remaining between them. The CDR3 has 10 amino acids. The CDR3 protein is CSAGPDTQYF. The CDR3 bases are TGCAGTGCAGGGCCGGATACGCAGTATTTT.

This clonotype showed up just a few times. The chain links TRBV27 to TRBJ1-1; D is uncertain. Trimming pared 5 bases from V and 1 base from J, leaving 11 bases between. Germline CDR1 is MNHEY and CDR2 is SMNVEV (reference sequence). There are 14 residues in the CDR3. The CDR3 region is CASSPLGRNTEAFF. CDR3 nucleotides: TGTGCCAGCAGTCCCCTGGGGAGGAACACTGAAGCTTTCTTT.